This T cell receptor (beta chain) was recorded in a study of blood T cell repertoires in COVID-19. Here immunoSEQ multiplex PCR was the method, and the copy in TCRdb shows in-frame clones only, minus some. The sample consists of fewer than 200,000 clones, over 75% of them appearing once. The V gene's germline CDR1 is SEHNR and CDR2 FQNEAQ (reference sequence). V was shortened by 6 bases and J by 0 bases, with 18 bases between the two germline ends. This CDR3 is built from 17 residues. This TCR was sampled from a woman in her late teens or twenties who had recovered from COVID-19. The source material was PBMCs or T cells enriched from blood (not recorded which). This sequence joins TRBV7-9 and TRBJ1-5; D remains unclear. CDR3 in DNA: TGTGCCAGCAGGTTAAACCGGGTCAGAAATAGCAATCAGCCCCAGCATTTT. Its protein is CASRLNRVRNSNQPQHF.